The entry that follows covers one T cell receptor (beta chain) sequence. This specimen comes from a study of blood T cell repertoires in COVID-19. Study-wide background: PBMCs, B-cell-depleted T cells, or T cells provided the cDNA or gDNA that made up the material.

Clones were read by immunoSEQ multiplex PCR, and TCRdb kept only the in-frame ones, dropping some. The sample lists some 200,000 clones; 65% to 85% were seen once. In germline, CDR1 is SNHLY, CDR2 FYNNEI. V lost 4 bases and J lost 0, with 10 bases in between. This CDR3 has 16 amino acids. This receptor was taken from a woman in her 30s who had recovered from COVID-19. V usage is TRBV2 and J usage is TRBJ2-6; possibly TRBD1 for D (6 bases). Input material: peripheral blood. The CDR3 is CASSADRNSGANVLTF. The CDR3 coding sequence is TGTGCCAGCAGTGCCGACAGGAACTCTGGGGCCAACGTCCTGACTTTC.